The 18 T cell receptor beta chains below come from one sample, sequenced in a study of blood T cell repertoires in COVID-19. Assay used: immunoSEQ multiplex PCR; TCRdb lists only in-frame clones, some missing. This table holds around 250,000 clones, approximately 85% found once. Sequenced material: PBMCs or T cells enriched from blood (not recorded which). These receptors all come from a woman in her forties or fifties with acute COVID-19.

Details on this clone: In the same sample, other DNA sequences code for this CDR3. V and J are TRBV5-1 and TRBJ2-7; D gene ambiguous. CDR1 and CDR2 (germline): SGHRS, YFSETQ. V was pared by 2 bases and J by 3 bases, with 6 bases between. CDR3 length: 12 amino acids. This CDR3 reads CASSFPGYEQYF. The CDR3 DNA sequence: TGCGCCAGCAGCTTTCCCGGCTACGAGCAGTACTTC.

The V gene is TRBV15, the J gene TRBJ1-2, with D uncertain. V shed 3 bases and J shed 8 bases, with 16 bases lying between them. Germline V gene sequence: CDR1 LNHNV, CDR2 YYDKDF (reference sequence). The CDR3 is made up of 14 amino acids. As DNA, the CDR3 is TGTGCCACCAGCAGGGGGAGCCAGAGGGAAGGCTACACCTTC. It specifies CATSRGSQREGYTF.

Regarding this clone: This specimen includes other DNA sequences encoding the same CDR3. The chain combines TRBV5-1 with TRBJ1-1; 7 nucleotides line up with TRBD1. This CDR3 contains 14 residues. The V and J ends lost 0 bases and 3 bases, in that order; junction bases with no gene match: 2. From germline, CDR1 is SGHRS and CDR2 YFSETQ. DNA for the CDR3: TGCGCCAGCAGCTTGGTCCAGGGGGACACTGAAGCTTTCTTT. This translates into CASSLVQGDTEAFF. The full variable domain, rest sourced from reference TRBV5-1 and TRBJ1-1, is KAGVTQTPRYLIKTRGQQVTLSCSPISGHRSVSWYQQTPGQGLQFLFEYFSETQRNKGNFPGRFSGRQFSNSRSEMNVSTLELGDSALYLCASSLVQGDTEAFFGQGTRLTVV.

The CDR3 bases are TGTGCCAGCAGCTTCGGGGGACAGGGGGCGCGGGCTTTCTTT. Translating it yields CASSFGGQGARAFF. The gene calls are TRBV11-2 and TRBJ1-1, with TRBD1 matching 12 bases. This CDR3 spans 14 amino acids. V gave up 3 bases and J gave up 11 bases; unmatched junction bases: 7. Germline V gene data show CDR1 as SGHAT and CDR2 as FQNNGV.

The rearrangement joins TRBV11-2 to TRBJ2-5; D is ambiguous. V was pared by 5 bases and J by 2 bases, with 12 bases between. There are 14 residues in the CDR3. CDR1 is SGHAT and CDR2 is FQNNGV in the germline V gene. CDR3 bases: TGTGCCAGCAGCCCCCTGCGGCGGCAAGAGACCCAGTACTTC. Protein sequence: CASSPLRRQETQYF.

The chain carries TRBV15 and TRBJ2-3; maybe TRBD2 (5 bases). This CDR3 contains 14 residues. CDR1 and CDR2 (germline): LNHNV, YYDKDF (reference sequence). With 0 bases removed from V and 6 bases from J, the gap between germline ends came to 10 bases. The CDR3: CATSRELVMDTQYF. CDR3 in DNA: TGTGCCACCAGCAGAGAACTAGTAATGGATACGCAGTATTTT.

This rearrangement joins TRBV11-2 to TRBJ1-2; 8 nucleotides match TRBD1. The CDR3 sequence is 14 residues long. The germline V gene encodes CDR1 SGHAT and CDR2 FQNNGV. After removal of 5 bases from V and 2 bases from J, the junction contained 4 bases not matched to a gene. CDR3 region: CASSQGQGNYGYTF. Written as DNA, the CDR3 is TGTGCCAGCAGCCAAGGACAGGGAAACTATGGCTACACCTTC. The full variable domain, with the rest looked up from reference TRBV11-2 and TRBJ1-2, is EAGVAQSPRYKIIEKRQSVAFWCNPISGHATLYWYQQILGQGPKLLIQFQNNGVVDDSQLPKDRFSAERLKGVDSTLKIQPAKLEDSAVYLCASSQGQGNYGYTFGSGTRLTVV.

The CDR3 nucleotides are TGTGCCAGCAGCTACACTAGCGGGGGCACAGATACGCAGTATTTT. Encoded protein: CASSYTSGGTDTQYF. V gene TRBV7-2 combines with J gene TRBJ2-3; TRBD2 aligns across 10 bases. CDR1 is SGHTA, CDR2 FQGNSA, per germline. This CDR3 contains 15 residues. Trimming at V came to 4 bases and at J to 1 base, leaving 2 bases not matched to a gene.

This clone was observed a handful of times. V usage is TRBV19 and J usage is TRBJ1-1; 8 bases agree with TRBD1. CDR1 is LNHDA, CDR2 SQIVND, per germline (reference sequence). The V gene end was trimmed by 5 bases and the J gene end by 5 bases; junction bases not matched to a gene: 7. The CDR3 spans 14 residues. The CDR3 is CASSWGRGRTEAFF. CDR3 DNA sequence: TGTGCCAGTAGTTGGGGCAGGGGGCGTACTGAAGCTTTCTTT. The full variable domain, rest sourced from reference TRBV19 and TRBJ1-1, is DGGITQSPKYLFRKEGQNVTLSCEQNLNHDAMYWYRQDPGQGLRLIYYSQIVNDFQKGDIAEGYSVSREKKESFPLTVTSAQKNPTAFYLCASSWGRGRTEAFFGQGTRLTVV.

This rearrangement joins TRBV24-1 to TRBJ1-5, with unresolved D. The germline CDR1 and CDR2 sequences are KGHDR and SFDVKD. The CDR3 extends over 12 amino acids. Trimming removed 3 bases from V and 9 bases from J, with 8 bases in between. The CDR3 protein is CATSDPGGPQHF. The CDR3 region has the DNA TGTGCCACCAGTGATCCCGGCGGGCCCCAGCATTTT.

A note on this clone: The same CDR3 can be traced to other DNA sequences in this sample. The rearrangement uses TRBV5-1 and TRBJ2-3; the match to TRBD2 covers 13 bases. The CDR3 spans 16 residues. The trim removed 0 bases at V and 3 bases at J, leaving 1 base unmatched. Per germline, CDR1 SGHRS and CDR2 YFSETQ. The CDR3 region is CASSLGLAGGTDTQYF. The CDR3, as DNA: TGCGCCAGCAGCTTGGGACTAGCGGGGGGAACAGATACGCAGTATTTT.

This rearrangement joins TRBV19 to TRBJ2-7; 8 bases line up with TRBD1. Germline loops: CDR1 LNHDA, CDR2 SQIVND (reference sequence). This CDR3 spans 15 amino acids. Trimming took 3 bases from V and 9 from J; bases not matched to a gene: 13. CDR3 sequence reads: CASSISGQGPLRQYF. CDR3 DNA sequence: TGTGCCAGTAGTATTTCTGGACAGGGCCCTCTCAGGCAGTACTTC.

Only one count was recorded for this clone. The chain combines TRBV2 with TRBJ1-2, with a possible D match to TRBD1 (6 bases). This CDR3 has 14 residues. Germline V gene sequence: CDR1 SNHLY, CDR2 FYNNEI. V was trimmed by 4 bases and J by 0 bases, leaving 9 bases between them. The CDR3 loop reads CASSAQGTNYGYTF. In DNA, the CDR3 is TGTGCCAGCAGTGCCCAGGGGACTAACTATGGCTACACCTTC.

The gene calls are TRBV5-1 and TRBJ2-3, with 7 bases lining up with TRBD2. The germline CDR1 and CDR2 sequences are SGHRS and YFSETQ. The J segment lost 0 bases and the V segment lost 7 bases, leaving 8 bases of the junction unmatched. The CDR3 sequence is 15 residues long. This chain's CDR3 is CASSRGTTSTDTQYF. The CDR3 DNA reads as TGCGCCAGCTCCCGTGGGACTACGAGCACAGATACGCAGTATTTT.

The chain employs TRBV7-6 and TRBJ2-3, with 9 bases matching TRBD2. The V and J ends lost 1 base and 1 base, in that order; junction bases with no gene match: 9. There are 18 residues in the CDR3. CDR1 is SGHVS and CDR2 is FNYEAQ in the germline V gene. The CDR3 nucleotides are TGTGCCAGCAGCTTAGGGGGGAAACTAGCGGGCCGCACAGATACGCAGTATTTT. Translation gives CASSLGGKLAGRTDTQYF. Looking up the rest from reference TRBV7-6 and TRBJ2-3 gives the full variable domain: GAGVSQSPRYKVTKRGQDVALRCDPISGHVSLYWYRQALGQGPEFLTYFNYEAQQDKSGLPNDRFSAERPEGSISTLTIQRTEQRDSAMYRCASSLGGKLAGRTDTQYFGPGTRLTVL.

V gene TRBV18 combines with J gene TRBJ1-1; 9 positions match TRBD1. Trimming took 4 bases from V and 0 from J; bases not matched to a gene: 6. The germline V gene encodes CDR1 KGHSH and CDR2 LQKENI. The CDR3 runs 16 residues. CDR3 nucleotide sequence: TGTGCCAGCTCACTCTCCGGGACAGGGATGAACACTGAAGCTTTCTTT. Residues: CASSLSGTGMNTEAFF. Drawing the rest from reference TRBV18 and TRBJ1-1, the complete variable domain is NAGVMQNPRHLVRRRGQEARLRCSPMKGHSHVYWYRQLPEEGLKFMVYLQKENIIDESGMPKERFSAEFPKEGPSILRIQQVVRGDSAAYFCASSLSGTGMNTEAFFGQGTRLTVV.

J is TRBJ2-7 and V is TRBV12-5, with 8 nucleotides matching TRBD1. This CDR3 spans 15 amino acids. The V segment lost 5 bases and the J segment 4 bases; nucleotides outside the gene matches: 10. Looked up from germline, CDR1 is LGHNT and CDR2 is FRNRAP. For the CDR3, the DNA is TGTGCTAGTGGTCCGGACAGGGCTATCGAATACGAGCAGTACTTC. Encoded protein: CASGPDRAIEYEQYF.

The chain recombines TRBV19 with TRBJ2-1; 8 bases match TRBD2. In germline, CDR1 is LNHDA, CDR2 SQIVND (reference sequence). The CDR3 has 16 amino acids. V lost 0 bases to trimming and J lost 7 bases; unmatched junction nucleotides: 8. As DNA, the CDR3 is TGTGCCAGTAGTATAGACCACGGGGCGGGGGGTAATGAGCAGTTCTTC. The encoded protein is CASSIDHGAGGNEQFF.